Sequencing of this T cell receptor (beta chain) was carried out in a study of blood T cell repertoires in COVID-19. Study details: Sample material is recorded as cDNA or gDNA derived from T cells, B-cell-depleted T cells, or PBMCs.

Original methodology: Amplification of reference gene primers provided the estimated nucleated cell counts. The repertoire was sequenced with immunoSEQ multiplex PCR; TCRdb's copy has only in-frame clones and lacks some. D and trimming come from the DNA, and the V and J calls and clone size come from that table. The sample contains about 230,000 clones, 70% to 90% of which appear only once. Participants spanned ages about 18 to 90 years and resided in 20 to 30 US areas. The CDR3 length is 13 residues. V dropped 1 base and J dropped 6 bases, with 9 bases sitting between them. The germline V gene encodes CDR1 SGHAT and CDR2 FQNNGV.

The rearrangement links TRBV11-2 to TRBJ1-1; D remains ambiguous. This TCR was recovered from a woman in her forties with acute COVID-19. Sequenced material: PBMCs or T cells enriched from blood (not recorded which). CDR3 residues: CASSLVVGAEAFF. For the CDR3, the DNA is TGTGCCAGCAGCTTAGTGGTCGGGGCTGAAGCTTTCTTT.